This TCR beta chain was retrieved from a study of radiation and T cells in renal cell carcinoma. Sample treatment: treatment-naive control, cytoreductive nephrectomy. The tumor was a clear cell renal cell carcinoma. The germline V gene encodes CDR1 SGHVS and CDR2 FQNEAQ. With V trimmed by 0 bases and J by 7 bases, 9 bases remained unmatched. This CDR3 comprises 17 residues. TCRdb's copy holds only in-frame clones and misses some; the assay was immunoSEQ multiplex PCR. The table includes about 5,600 clones, roughly two thirds detected once. V usage is TRBV7-8 and J usage is TRBJ2-1; 10 bases match TRBD2. The TCR originated in a human donor with renal cell carcinoma. Sequencing used tumor tissue, obtained from a patient whose treatment was nephrectomy without radiotherapy. CDR3 protein: CASSLAGALAGRNEQFF. CDR3 DNA sequence: TGTGCCAGCAGCTTAGCGGGTGCACTAGCGGGAAGGAATGAGCAGTTCTTC.